This is a list of T cell receptor beta chains from one sample in a study of cytomegalovirus exposure and HLA in healthy donors. TCRdb's copy holds only in-frame clones and misses some; the assay was immunoSEQ multiplex PCR. Of 130,000 to 150,000 clones in the sample, roughly 86% were seen once. The sample consisted of PBMCs. Source of these receptors: a man aged 18 to 29 in good health and CMV-seropositive. The CDR3 runs from the conserved cysteine through the conserved F or W. D genes are given only for firm matches. Rows give clone size only sometimes, using once, few, many, or a class for an expanded clone.

J gene	V gene	clone size	CDR3 length	D gene	CDR3 DNA	CDR3 protein
TRBJ1-2	TRBV7-9	-	14	-	TGTGCCAGCAGCTTAGAACAGCCGAACTATGGCTACACCTTC	CASSLEQPNYGYTF
TRBJ1-2	TRBV30	-	11	-	TGTGCCCTAGGGGGAGTGGGGGGCTACACCTTC	CALGGVGGYTF
TRBJ1-5	TRBV2	-	17	-	TGTGCCAGCAGTGGTGACACGGCGGGGGTTAGCAATCAGCCCCAGCATTTT	CASSGDTAGVSNQPQHF
TRBJ1-4	TRBV4-1	-	16	-	TGCGCCAGCAGCCAAGTTACGGGGAGAGTTCGCGAAAAACTGTTTTTT	CASSQVTGRVREKLFF
TRBJ2-3	TRBV30	-	14	-	TGTGCCTGCCCTAGGGGGGGGTCGGGAGATACGCAGTATTTT	CACPRGGSGDTQYF
TRBJ1-6	TRBV30	-	14	-	TGTGCCTGGAGTCCCAGGGCCTATAATTCACCCCTCCACTTT	CAWSPRAYNSPLHF
TRBJ1-2	TRBV10-3	once	15	TRBD1	TGTGCCATCAGTGAAACGGGACAGGGTGGCTATGGCTACACCTTC	CAISETGQGGYGYTF
TRBJ2-3	TRBV14	-	17	-	TGTGCCAGCAGCCAAGATACAGTGGCCGTTGCCGACGGTACGCAGTATTTT	CASSQDTVAVADGTQYF
TRBJ2-1	TRBV4-1	-	14	-	TGCGCCAGCAGCCCTTGGACAGAGGCCGATGAGCAGTTCTTC	CASSPWTEADEQFF
TRBJ2-3	TRBV2	-	16	TRBD2	TGTGCCAGCAGTGAATGGCTAGCGGGGGGCACAGATACGCAGTATTTT	CASSEWLAGGTDTQYF
TRBJ1-1	TRBV6-6	-	15	TRBD1	TGTGCCAGCAGTTACCCGAACAGGGGGCCCACTGAAGCTTTCTTT	CASSYPNRGPTEAFF
TRBJ1-1	TRBV6-5	-	15	-	TGTGCCAGCACCCTGAGCAGGGATGGGGTGGCTGAAGCTTTCTTT	CASTLSRDGVAEAFF
TRBJ1-2	TRBV15	-	15	-	TGTGCCACCAGCAGAGATGGAGTAGCTGACTATGGCTACACCTTC	CATSRDGVADYGYTF
TRBJ2-5	TRBV6-6	once	14	-	TGTGCCAGCAGCCCCACTAGGCAGCAAGAGACCCAGTACTTC	CASSPTRQQETQYF
TRBJ2-1	TRBV19	-	13	TRBD2	TGTGCCAGTCGACATCGGGGGGACAATGAGCAGTTCTTC	CASRHRGDNEQFF
TRBJ1-1	TRBV19	-	13	-	TGTGCCAGTAGTTCGCAGGGGTGGAGGGAAGCTTTCTTT	CASSSQGWREAFF
TRBJ2-7	TRBV7-2	-	12	-	TGTGCCAGCAGTCGGGACGGGGGTGAGCAGTACTTC	CASSRDGGEQYF
TRBJ1-2	TRBV10-3	once	15	-	TGTGCCATCAGTGAGTCTCCCAGGAGGATCTATGGCTACACCTTC	CAISESPRRIYGYTF
TRBJ2-2	TRBV4-1	few	15	-	TGCGCCAGCAGCCAAGACCCCATGGGGGCCGGAGAGCTGTTTTTT	CASSQDPMGAGELFF
TRBJ2-3	TRBV15	-	16	TRBD1	TGTGCCACCAGCAGAGGGGACAGGGTATTAGACGATACGCAGTATTTT	CATSRGDRVLDDTQYF
TRBJ2-3	TRBV28	-	16	-	TGTGCCAGCAGTCCCTTGGCCTTTGTTGGCACAGATACGCAGTATTTT	CASSPLAFVGTDTQYF
TRBJ2-7	TRBV7-2	-	15	TRBD1	TGTGCCAGCAGCCTCACCCCGGGACAGGGGGCGAAGCAGTACTTC	CASSLTPGQGAKQYF
TRBJ1-4	TRBV18	-	14	TRBD1	TGTGCCAGCTCACTGGGACAGGGGAATGAAAAACTGTTTTTT	CASSLGQGNEKLFF
TRBJ1-2	TRBV6-6	-	14	-	TGTGCCAGCAGTCCGGGATTAGCTAACTATGGCTACACCTTC	CASSPGLANYGYTF
TRBJ2-2	TRBV5-1	-	15	TRBD2	TGCGCCAGCAGCAGGAGCGGGGTAGATACCGGGGAGCTGTTTTTT	CASSRSGVDTGELFF
TRBJ2-1	TRBV2	-	14	-	TGTGCCAGCAGTGATGGGACGGGGGGCTATGAGCAGTTCTTC	CASSDGTGGYEQFF
TRBJ2-5	TRBV4-1	-	15	TRBD1	TGCGCCAGCAGCCAAGAGAGGACAGGGCGAGAGACCCAGTACTTC	CASSQERTGRETQYF
TRBJ2-5	TRBV6-4	-	11	-	TGTGCCTCTCCCAACGGAGAGACCCAGTACTTC	CASPNGETQYF
TRBJ1-3	TRBV12-5	-	18	-	TGTGCTAGTGGTCTTCGTCCCCTCGGACAGATCTCTGGAAACACCATATATTTT	CASGLRPLGQISGNTIYF
TRBJ2-4	TRBV4-2	-	16	TRBD2	TGTGCCAGCACCCAGCGGGGGGGCCGGATGGGAGACATTCAGTACTTC	CASTQRGGRMGDIQYF
TRBJ1-4	TRBV11-1	-	16	-	TGTGCCAGCAGCTTAGCTTTGGGGCCTGCGGGGGAAAAACTGTTTTTT	CASSLALGPAGEKLFF
TRBJ1-2	TRBV5-1	-	15	-	TGCGCCAGCAGCTTGGGGGGGCAACATAACTATGGCTACACCTTC	CASSLGGQHNYGYTF
TRBJ2-3	TRBV6-5	-	14	-	TGTGCCAGCAGTTACCAACAGAACACAGATACGCAGTATTTT	CASSYQQNTDTQYF
TRBJ2-3	TRBV6-1	-	15	TRBD2	TGTGCCAGTCTTAGCGGGGGCCAGGGCACAGATACGCAGTATTTT	CASLSGGQGTDTQYF
TRBJ2-3	TRBV6-1	-	16	-	TGTGCCAGCAGTGAATGGGGGAGGATCAGCACAGATACGCAGTATTTT	CASSEWGRISTDTQYF
TRBJ2-7	TRBV7-8	-	16	-	TGTGCCAGCAGCTTAAGGGATAACCTAGCCGGGTACGAGCAGTACTTC	CASSLRDNLAGYEQYF
TRBJ2-7	TRBV19	-	12	-	TGTGCCACACAGGACACTTTCTACGAGCAGTACTTC	CATQDTFYEQYF
TRBJ2-2	TRBV4-1	-	17	TRBD2	TGCGCCAGCAGCCCCGGACTAGCGGGGGGAAGGGGCGGGGAGCTGTTTTTT	CASSPGLAGGRGGELFF